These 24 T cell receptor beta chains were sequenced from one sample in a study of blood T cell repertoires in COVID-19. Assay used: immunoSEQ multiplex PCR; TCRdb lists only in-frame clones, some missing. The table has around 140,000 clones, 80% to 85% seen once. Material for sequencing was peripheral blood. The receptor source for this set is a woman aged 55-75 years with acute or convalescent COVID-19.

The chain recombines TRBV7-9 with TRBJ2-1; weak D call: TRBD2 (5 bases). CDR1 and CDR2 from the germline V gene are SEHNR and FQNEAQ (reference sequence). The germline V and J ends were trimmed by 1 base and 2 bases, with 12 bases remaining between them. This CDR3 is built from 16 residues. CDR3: CASSLGSGSTYNEQFF. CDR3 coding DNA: TGTGCCAGCAGCTTAGGGAGCGGTTCTACCTACAATGAGCAGTTCTTC.

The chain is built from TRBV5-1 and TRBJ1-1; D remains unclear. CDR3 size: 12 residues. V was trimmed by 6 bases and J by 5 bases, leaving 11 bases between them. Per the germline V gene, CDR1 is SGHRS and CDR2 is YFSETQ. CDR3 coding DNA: TGCGCCAGCATACTTGGTAATACTGAAGCTTTCTTT. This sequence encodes CASILGNTEAFF. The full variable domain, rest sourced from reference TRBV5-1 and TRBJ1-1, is KAGVTQTPRYLIKTRGQQVTLSCSPISGHRSVSWYQQTPGQGLQFLFEYFSETQRNKGNFPGRFSGRQFSNSRSEMNVSTLELGDSALYLCASILGNTEAFFGQGTRLTVV.

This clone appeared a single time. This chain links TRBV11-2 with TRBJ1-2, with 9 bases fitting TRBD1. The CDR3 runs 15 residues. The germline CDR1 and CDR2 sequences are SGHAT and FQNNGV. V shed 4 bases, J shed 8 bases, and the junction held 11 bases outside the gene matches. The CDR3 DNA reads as TGTGCCAGCAGCTCCCGTAACAGGGGGCCGTACGGCTACACCTTC. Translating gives CASSSRNRGPYGYTF.

The CDR3 DNA is TGTGCCAGCAGCTTACAGGGACAGGATTTTAACAAGAGGGAAGCTTTCTTT. Translation gives CASSLQGQDFNKREAFF. The chain is built from TRBV7-8 and TRBJ1-1; 8 bases match TRBD1. V lost 2 bases, J lost 8 bases, and 16 bases stayed unmatched. In germline, CDR1 is SGHVS, CDR2 FQNEAQ. This CDR3 is built from 17 residues.

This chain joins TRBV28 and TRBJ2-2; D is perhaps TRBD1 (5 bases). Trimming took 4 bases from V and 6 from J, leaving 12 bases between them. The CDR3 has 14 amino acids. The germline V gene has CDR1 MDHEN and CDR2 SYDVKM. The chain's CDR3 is CASSSRVKAGELFF. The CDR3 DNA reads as TGTGCCAGCAGTTCCAGGGTGAAGGCCGGGGAGCTGTTTTTT.

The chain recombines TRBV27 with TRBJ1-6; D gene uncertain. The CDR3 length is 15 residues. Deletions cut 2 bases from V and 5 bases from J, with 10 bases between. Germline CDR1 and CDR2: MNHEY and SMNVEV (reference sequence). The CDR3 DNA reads TGTGCCAGCAGTTTAATCGGGAGCAATAATTCACCCCTCCACTTT. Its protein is CASSLIGSNNSPLHF.

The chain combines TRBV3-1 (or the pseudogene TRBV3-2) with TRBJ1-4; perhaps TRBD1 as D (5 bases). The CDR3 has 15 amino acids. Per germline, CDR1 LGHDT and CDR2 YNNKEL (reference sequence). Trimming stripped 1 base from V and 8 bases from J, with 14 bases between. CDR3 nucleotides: TGTGCCAGCAGCCAAGGACAGCCTGGTTGGGAAAAACTGTTTTTT. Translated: CASSQGQPGWEKLFF.

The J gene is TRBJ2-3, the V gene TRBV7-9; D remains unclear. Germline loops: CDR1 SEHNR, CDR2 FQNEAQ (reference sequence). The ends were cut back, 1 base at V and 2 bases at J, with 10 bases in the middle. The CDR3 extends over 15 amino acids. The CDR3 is CASSLVGETTDTQYF. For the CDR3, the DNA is TGTGCCAGCAGCTTAGTGGGCGAGACCACAGATACGCAGTATTTT. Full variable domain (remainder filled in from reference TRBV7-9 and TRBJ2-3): DTGVSQNPRHKITKRGQNVTFRCDPISEHNRLYWYRQTLGQGPEFLTYFQNEAQLEKSRLLSDRFSAERPKGSFSTLEIQRTEQGDSAMYLCASSLVGETTDTQYFGPGTRLTVL.

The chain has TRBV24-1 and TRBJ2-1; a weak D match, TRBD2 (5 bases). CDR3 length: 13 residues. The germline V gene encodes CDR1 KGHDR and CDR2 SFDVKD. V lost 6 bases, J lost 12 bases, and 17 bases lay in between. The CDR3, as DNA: TGTGCCACCAGTCAACCTAGCAGTGTTGGGCAGTTCTTC. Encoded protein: CATSQPSSVGQFF.

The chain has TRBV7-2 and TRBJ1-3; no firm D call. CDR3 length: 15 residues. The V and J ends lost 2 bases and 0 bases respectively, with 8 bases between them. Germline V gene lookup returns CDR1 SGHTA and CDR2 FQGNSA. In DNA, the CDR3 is TGTGCCAGCAGCTTATTTCCAGGCTCTGGAAACACCATATATTTT. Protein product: CASSLFPGSGNTIYF.

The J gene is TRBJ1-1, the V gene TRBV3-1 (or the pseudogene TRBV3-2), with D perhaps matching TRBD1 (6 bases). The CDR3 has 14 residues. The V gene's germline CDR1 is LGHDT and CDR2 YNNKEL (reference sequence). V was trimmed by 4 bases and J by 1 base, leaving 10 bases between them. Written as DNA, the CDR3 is TGTGCCAGCAGCCCGGGGGGCGGGAACACTGAAGCTTTCTTT. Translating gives CASSPGGGNTEAFF.

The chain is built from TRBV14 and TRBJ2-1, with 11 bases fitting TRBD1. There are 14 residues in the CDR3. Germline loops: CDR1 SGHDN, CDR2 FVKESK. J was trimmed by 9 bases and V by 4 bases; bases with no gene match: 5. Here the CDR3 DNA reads TGTGCCAGCAGCCCCGGGACAGGGGGTAGTGAGCAGTTCTTC. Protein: CASSPGTGGSEQFF.

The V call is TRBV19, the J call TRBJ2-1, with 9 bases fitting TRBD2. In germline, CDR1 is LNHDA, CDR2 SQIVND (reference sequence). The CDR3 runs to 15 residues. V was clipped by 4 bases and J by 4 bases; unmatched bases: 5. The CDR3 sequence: CASSTLAGSYNEQFF. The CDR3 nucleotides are TGTGCCAGTAGTACCCTAGCGGGATCGTACAATGAGCAGTTCTTC.

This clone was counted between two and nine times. The CDR3 spells CASGGKGFLGNQPQHF. Here the CDR3 DNA reads TGTGCCAGTGGGGGGAAGGGGTTTCTCGGCAATCAGCCCCAGCATTTT. The chain uses TRBV19 and TRBJ1-5; perhaps TRBD1 as D (5 bases). Deletions cut 8 bases from V and 2 bases from J, with 19 bases between. CDR1 and CDR2 from the germline V gene are LNHDA and SQIVND (reference sequence). This CDR3 has 16 amino acids. Full variable domain (missing parts from reference TRBV19 and TRBJ1-5): DGGITQSPKYLFRKEGQNVTLSCEQNLNHDAMYWYRQDPGQGLRLIYYSQIVNDFQKGDIAEGYSVSREKKESFPLTVTSAQKNPTAFYLCASGGKGFLGNQPQHFGDGTRLSIL.

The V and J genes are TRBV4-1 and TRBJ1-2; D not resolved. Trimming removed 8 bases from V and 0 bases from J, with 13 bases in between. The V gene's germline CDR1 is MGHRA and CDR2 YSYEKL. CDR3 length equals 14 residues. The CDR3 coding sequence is TGCGCCAGCGCGGCTTCCTGGTCTAACTATGGCTACACCTTC. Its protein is CASAASWSNYGYTF.

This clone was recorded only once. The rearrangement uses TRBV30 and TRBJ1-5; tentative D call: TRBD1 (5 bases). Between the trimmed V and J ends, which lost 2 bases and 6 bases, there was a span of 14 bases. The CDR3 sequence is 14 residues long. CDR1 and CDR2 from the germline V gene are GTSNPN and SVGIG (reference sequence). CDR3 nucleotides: TGTGCCTGGAGTCAAACCGACAGAGGTCAGCCCCAGCATTTT. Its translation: CAWSQTDRGQPQHF. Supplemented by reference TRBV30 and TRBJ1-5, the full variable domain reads SQTIHQWPATLVQPVGSPLSLECTVEGTSNPNLYWYRQAAGRGLQLLFYSVGIGQISSEVPQNLSASRPQDRQFILSSKKLLLSDSGFYLCAWSQTDRGQPQHFGDGTRLSIL.

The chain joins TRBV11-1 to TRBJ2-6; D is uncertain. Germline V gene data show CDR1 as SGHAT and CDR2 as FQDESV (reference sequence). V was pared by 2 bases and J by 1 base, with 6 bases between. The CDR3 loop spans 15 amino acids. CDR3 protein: CASSLIGSGANVLTF. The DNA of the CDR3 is TGTGCCAGCAGCTTAATCGGGTCTGGGGCCAACGTCCTGACTTTC.

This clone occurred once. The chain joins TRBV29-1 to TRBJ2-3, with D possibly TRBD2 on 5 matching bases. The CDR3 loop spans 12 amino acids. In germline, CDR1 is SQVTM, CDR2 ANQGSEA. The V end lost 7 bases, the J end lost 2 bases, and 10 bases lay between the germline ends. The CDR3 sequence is CSANRDTDTQYF. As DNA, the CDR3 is TGCAGCGCCAACCGGGACACAGATACGCAGTATTTT.

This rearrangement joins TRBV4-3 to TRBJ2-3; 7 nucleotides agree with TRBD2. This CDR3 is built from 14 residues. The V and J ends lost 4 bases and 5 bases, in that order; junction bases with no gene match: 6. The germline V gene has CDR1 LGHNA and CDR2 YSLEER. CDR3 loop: CASSPKTSLDTQYF. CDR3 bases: TGCGCCAGCAGCCCGAAGACTAGCTTAGATACGCAGTATTTT.

CDR3 nucleotides: TGTGCCAGTAGTATTGGTTCCTTCCCTAACGAGCAGTACTTC. This codes for CASSIGSFPNEQYF. This chain joins TRBV19 and TRBJ2-7, with no clear D. Between the trimmed V and J ends, which lost 3 bases and 5 bases, there was a span of 14 bases. In germline, CDR1 is LNHDA, CDR2 SQIVND (reference sequence). This CDR3 is built from 14 residues.

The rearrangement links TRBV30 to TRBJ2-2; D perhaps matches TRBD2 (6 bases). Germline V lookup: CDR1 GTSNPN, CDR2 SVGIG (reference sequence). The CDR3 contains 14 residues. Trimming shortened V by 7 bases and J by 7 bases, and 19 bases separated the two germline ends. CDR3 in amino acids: CAFPAGGVFGELFF. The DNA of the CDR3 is TGTGCCTTCCCGGCCGGGGGAGTTTTCGGGGAGCTGTTTTTT.

Here the CDR3 reads CASSAAPYEQYF. The DNA for the CDR3 is TGTGCCAGCAGTGCGGCCCCCTACGAGCAGTACTTC. The V call is TRBV28, the J call TRBJ2-7; the D is unclear. The CDR3 has 12 amino acids. Trimming stripped 5 bases from V and 2 bases from J, with 7 bases between. In germline, CDR1 is MDHEN, CDR2 SYDVKM.

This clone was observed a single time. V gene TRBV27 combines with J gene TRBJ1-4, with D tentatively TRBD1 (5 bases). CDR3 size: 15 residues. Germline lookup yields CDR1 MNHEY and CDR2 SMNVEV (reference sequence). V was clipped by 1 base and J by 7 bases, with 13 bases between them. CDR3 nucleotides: TGTGCCAGCAGTTTATACTCCAGGGAGGGTGAAAAACTGTTTTTT. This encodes CASSLYSREGEKLFF.

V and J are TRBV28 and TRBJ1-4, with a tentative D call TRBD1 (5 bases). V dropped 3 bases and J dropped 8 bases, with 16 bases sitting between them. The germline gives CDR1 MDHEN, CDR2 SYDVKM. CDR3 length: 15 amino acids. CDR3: CASSFLIAKGEKLFF. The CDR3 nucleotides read TGTGCCAGCAGTTTTTTGATCGCTAAGGGGGAAAAACTGTTTTTT.